This T cell receptor (beta chain) stems from a study of blood T cells in healthy people across ages. Study summary: For every two T cells, template switching captured about one barcoded beta molecule. General study points: It was held that diversity estimates obtained from one million T cells represented underestimates. The lack of PBMC sorting stopped any conclusive naive versus antigen-experienced comparison.

Comment on this clonotype: Its antigen is unknown.

Trimming took 6 bases from V and 4 from J, leaving 16 bases between them. This CDR3 is built from 14 residues. The germline CDR1 and CDR2 sequences are KGHSH and LQKENI. PCR was performed a second time for roughly 7 to 12 cycles using a sample-barcoded 5' primer and a J-beta primer mix. One entry per CDR3 protein, called by TCRdb with MiXCR from the 5' RACE reads. The sample shows 890,000 or so distinct CDR3 sequences, about 62% of them seen only once. Total RNA was isolated from each sample in quantities of at least 6 micrograms. The chain links TRBV18 to TRBJ2-7, with D perhaps TRBD1 or TRBD2 (6 bases each). Sequenced input: blood. The sequence was obtained from a man under 40 in good health. CDR3 bases: TGTGCCAGCTCCCAAAAGGGGGGATGGTACGAGCAGTACTTC. Residues: CASSQKGGWYEQYF.